This TCR beta chain was sequenced for a study of shared clonotypes between healthy human individuals. Some 30,000 T cell genomes (about 210 ng DNA) went into each sorted-subset replicate. Clones were sequenced by immunoSEQ multiplex PCR, and TCRdb holds only the in-frame ones, with some missing. The sample lists more than 900,000 clones; approximately 80% were seen once. The V and J ends lost 2 bases and 4 bases respectively, with 4 bases between them. The CDR3 spans 12 residues. Study observations and caveats: Relative to memory subsets, naive subsets generally showed larger estimated richness. Sequencing of the sorted subsets was shown by rarefaction to be incomplete despite large depth.

In regard to this clone: The antigen remains undetermined.

This clonotype was obtained from a man in his late teens or twenties in good health. Some clones in this sample may be carry-over from other donors' samples. The sequencing input was memory CD4+ T cells from PBMCs. Subset in this sample: CD45RA-negative fraction. J is TRBJ2-3 and V is TRBV23-1, with D unresolved. TRBV23-1 is sorted into the ORF group, with uncertain function. This CDR3 reads CASSQDPDTQYF. The CDR3 bases are TGCGCCAGCAGTCAAGACCCAGATACGCAGTATTTT.